One sample yielded the 18 T cell receptor beta chains listed below, sequenced in a study of Ad26.COV2.S vaccination and SARS-CoV-2 variants. Treatment indicated: 15 to 20 received Ad26.COV2.S at low or high dose, single or two shots; roughly five received placebo; per-sample allocation not given. Day 63 after the first injection of vaccine or placebo was the sampling time. Here immunoSEQ multiplex PCR was the method, and the copy in TCRdb shows in-frame clones only, minus some. The table has 250,000 to 300,000 clones, roughly 86% seen once; the top ten hold around 3%. The sequencing used peripheral blood, collected in a trial of Ad26.COV2.S vaccine versus placebo. These receptor sequences come from a person between 18 and 65 years old who received the Ad26.COV2.S COVID-19 vaccine or a placebo.

This clone has just one count. J is TRBJ2-5 and V is TRBV7-2; no reliable D call. V was cut by 5 bases and J by 0 bases, with 4 bases left in between. The CDR3 runs to 12 residues. Per the germline V gene, CDR1 is SGHTA and CDR2 is FQGNSA. DNA for the CDR3: TGTGCCAGCAGCCAGGACCAAGAGACCCAGTACTTC. It encodes CASSQDQETQYF.

The chain carries TRBV5-4 and TRBJ1-1; TRBD1 matches 11 bases. V shed 4 bases, J shed 3 bases, and the junction held 5 bases outside the gene matches. The CDR3 length is 15 residues. Germline V gene sequence: CDR1 SGHNT, CDR2 YYREEE (reference sequence). CDR3 amino acids: CASSTPGQGDTEAFF. The CDR3 coding sequence is TGTGCCAGCAGCACCCCGGGACAGGGGGACACTGAAGCTTTCTTT.

The chain employs TRBV24-1 and TRBJ2-3; TRBD1 agrees at 9 bases. This CDR3 contains 16 residues. V lost 2 bases, J lost 4 bases, and 6 bases stayed unmatched. In germline, CDR1 is KGHDR, CDR2 SFDVKD. The chain's CDR3 is CATSDSGQGSPDTQYF. For the CDR3, the DNA is TGTGCCACCAGTGATTCAGGACAGGGGTCCCCAGATACGCAGTATTTT.

The J gene is TRBJ1-1, the V gene TRBV19, with D hard to call. Germline CDR1 and CDR2: LNHDA and SQIVND (reference sequence). The CDR3 runs to 16 residues. V lost 3 bases and J 0 bases, leaving 14 bases between the germline ends. The CDR3 here is CASSMAGGTMNTEAFF. The CDR3 bases are TGTGCCAGTAGTATGGCCGGCGGAACCATGAACACTGAAGCTTTCTTT.

A few counts support this clone. V and J are TRBV7-8 and TRBJ1-1; D is uncertain. This CDR3 is built from 14 residues. Germline assignment: CDR1 SGHVS and CDR2 FQNEAQ. V was shortened by 5 bases and J by 6 bases, with 16 bases between the two germline ends. The CDR3 bases are TGTGCCAGCAGCGAACAGAGGACGATCCCTGAAGCTTTCTTT. This codes for CASSEQRTIPEAFF.

The table lists this clone with a count of one. This chain connects TRBV3-1 (or the pseudogene TRBV3-2) to TRBJ2-2; possible D gene TRBD1, 6 bases. Germline V gene sequence: CDR1 LGHDT, CDR2 YNNKEL (reference sequence). V dropped 8 bases and J dropped 3 bases, with 13 bases sitting between them. CDR3 size: 14 residues. This chain's CDR3 is CASGKTGYTGELFF. The CDR3 nucleotides are TGTGCCAGCGGAAAAACAGGGTACACCGGGGAGCTGTTTTTT.

The chain uses TRBV28 and TRBJ1-5, with D tentatively TRBD1 (5 bases). Germline V lookup: CDR1 MDHEN, CDR2 SYDVKM. V lost 3 bases and J lost 2, with 14 bases in between. This CDR3 has 16 amino acids. CDR3: CASSFPPGLGNQPQHF. CDR3 DNA: TGTGCCAGCAGTTTCCCCCCAGGGCTTGGCAATCAGCCCCAGCATTTT.

CDR3 region: CASSTPRVGDTEAFF. In DNA, the CDR3 is TGTGCCAGTAGTACCCCCCGAGTGGGGGACACTGAAGCTTTCTTT. The V and J genes are TRBV19 and TRBJ1-1; tentative D call: TRBD1 (5 bases). Trimming shortened V by 4 bases and J by 3 bases, and 15 bases separated the two germline ends. Germline lookup yields CDR1 LNHDA and CDR2 SQIVND (reference sequence). The CDR3 spans 15 residues.

As concerns this clone: At one of its ends the junction is not consistent with the germline gene, which may arise from a read error. The chain has TRBV6-5 and TRBJ2-1; D ambiguous. Per the germline V gene, CDR1 is MNHEY and CDR2 is SVGAGI. The CDR3 is made up of 14 amino acids. The chain's CDR3 is CASSYSGSDNEQFF. In nucleotides, the CDR3 is TGTGCCAGCAGTTACTCTGGCTCCGACAATGAGCAGTTCTTC.

This chain joins TRBV7-9 and TRBJ2-5; 9 bases match TRBD1. Germline V CDR1 and CDR2: SEHNR, FQNEAQ (reference sequence). With 5 bases clipped from V and 3 bases from J, the junction kept 4 bases outside the gene matches. The length of the CDR3 is 14 residues. In nucleotides, the CDR3 is TGTGCCAGCAGCCTTGACAGGGGGAAAGAGACCCAGTACTTC. Its protein product is CASSLDRGKETQYF. Drawing the rest from reference TRBV7-9 and TRBJ2-5, the complete variable domain is DTGVSQNPRHKITKRGQNVTFRCDPISEHNRLYWYRQTLGQGPEFLTYFQNEAQLEKSRLLSDRFSAERPKGSFSTLEIQRTEQGDSAMYLCASSLDRGKETQYFGPGTRLLVL.

The rearrangement joins TRBV2 to TRBJ2-7; D perhaps matches TRBD2 (5 bases). Trimming cost V 8 bases and J 0 bases, with 14 bases left between them. The CDR3 consists of 14 residues. Germline CDR1 reads SNHLY; CDR2 reads FYNNEI. The CDR3, as DNA: TGTGCCAGCCAGACCGGACTTCTCTCCTACGAGCAGTACTTC. This translates into CASQTGLLSYEQYF.

The chain couples TRBV4-3 to TRBJ1-2; 10 bases line up with TRBD1. The germline CDR1 and CDR2 sequences are LGHNA and YSLEER. V trimming: 1 base; J trimming: 8 bases; junction bases outside the gene matches: 19. This CDR3 contains 19 residues. The CDR3 nucleotides read TGCGCCAGCAGCCAAGCAGCGGGACAGGGGTCTATGGCGGTTCGAGGCTACACCTTC. Protein product: CASSQAAGQGSMAVRGYTF.

CDR3 nucleotide sequence: TGTGCCAGCAGCTTAGTGGGACTAGCGGGGGGGCCGAGCACCGGGGAGCTGTTTTTT. Protein product: CASSLVGLAGGPSTGELFF. This chain connects TRBV7-9 to TRBJ2-2, with 16 nucleotides matching TRBD2. V gave up 1 base and J gave up 4 bases; unmatched junction bases: 6. The CDR3 loop spans 19 amino acids. Germline CDR1 and CDR2: SEHNR and FQNEAQ (reference sequence).

This chain joins TRBV5-1 and TRBJ2-3, with TRBD2 matching over 8 bases. Germline assignment: CDR1 SGHRS and CDR2 YFSETQ. This CDR3 is built from 18 residues. V was pared by 4 bases and J by 2 bases, with 15 bases of the junction left unmatched. CDR3 in amino acids: CASSASGQLPRYTDTQYF. As DNA, the CDR3 is TGCGCCAGCAGCGCTAGCGGGCAACTTCCAAGGTACACAGATACGCAGTATTTT.

The genes are TRBV6-5 and TRBJ1-2; tentative D call: TRBD1 (6 bases). Germline lookup yields CDR1 MNHEY and CDR2 SVGAGI. Trimming removed 6 bases from V and 1 base from J, with 15 bases in between. The CDR3 covers 15 residues. CDR3 sequence reads: CASSSGTLHNYGYTF. The CDR3, as DNA: TGTGCCAGCAGCTCCGGGACACTCCATAACTATGGCTACACCTTC.

The chain joins TRBV5-1 to TRBJ2-5, with 10 bases identical to TRBD1. CDR1 SGHRS and CDR2 YFSETQ come from the germline V gene. This CDR3 is built from 15 residues. The V gene end was trimmed by 6 bases and the J gene end by 3 bases; junction bases not matched to a gene: 8. The DNA for the CDR3 is TGCGCCAGCACCTACTCCGGGACAGGGGAAGAGACCCAGTACTTC. Its translation is CASTYSGTGEETQYF.

The chain is built from TRBV7-3 and TRBJ2-1, with a weak D call TRBD1 (5 bases). The CDR3 is made up of 15 amino acids. Trimming removed 5 bases at V and 0 bases at J, with 11 bases between. The V gene's germline CDR1 is SGHTA and CDR2 FQGTGA. This CDR3 is CASSPGHSSYNEQFF. CDR3 DNA sequence: TGTGCCAGCAGCCCAGGACACAGCTCCTACAATGAGCAGTTCTTC.

This chain links TRBV18 with TRBJ2-2; 12 nucleotides line up with TRBD1. The V segment lost 3 bases and the J segment 6 bases; nucleotides outside the gene matches: 11. The germline CDR1 and CDR2 sequences are KGHSH and LQKENI. The CDR3 length is 18 residues. The CDR3 DNA follows: TGTGCCAGCTCACCGCCAAACACCGGGACAGGGGGCCCCGGGGAGCTGTTTTTT. Residues: CASSPPNTGTGGPGELFF.